The 4 T cell receptor beta chains presented below share a single source sample, sequenced in a study of T cell responses to AZD1222 COVID-19 vaccine. Repertoires were generated with immunoSEQ multiplex PCR, while TCRdb's copy carries only in-frame clones and drops some. The sample shows some 85,000 clones, approximately 90% of them seen only once. The sample here was peripheral blood, taken on day 0 of AZD1222 vaccination. These receptors came from an adult in good health.

This chain uses TRBV6-2 or TRBV6-3 with TRBJ1-1, with a possible D match to TRBD1 (5 bases). Germline values: CDR1 MNHEY, CDR2 SVGEGT. V lost 5 bases and J lost 4, with 11 bases in between. The CDR3 totals 13 residues. This CDR3 reads CASSPGWGTEAFF. The DNA for the CDR3 is TGTGCCAGCAGTCCAGGGTGGGGCACTGAAGCTTTCTTT.

The CDR3 loop reads CAISKGQGAGITEAFF. Here the CDR3 DNA reads TGTGCCATCAGTAAGGGACAGGGGGCGGGAATCACTGAAGCTTTCTTT. The V gene is TRBV10-3, the J gene TRBJ1-1; 12 bases map to TRBD1. Germline CDR1 is ENHRY and CDR2 is SYGVKD. This CDR3 has 16 residues. V dropped 5 bases and J dropped 4; count of bases not matched to a gene: 8.

V is TRBV27 and J is TRBJ2-5; D gene uncertain. V shed 4 bases and J shed 3 bases, with 12 bases lying between them. The CDR3 is 14 residues long. Looked up from germline, CDR1 is MNHEY and CDR2 is SMNVEV (reference sequence). CDR3 nucleotides: TGTGCCAGCAGTTGGGCGACTTCTAAAGAGACCCAGTACTTC. Translating gives CASSWATSKETQYF.

Here the CDR3 reads CASSEEAAPNYGYTF. In DNA, the CDR3 is TGTGCCAGCAGTGAAGAGGCGGCTCCTAACTATGGCTACACCTTC. The gene calls are TRBV6-1 and TRBJ1-2, with D unclear. Germline CDR1 MNHNS, CDR2 SASEGT. Between the trimmed V and J ends, which lost 1 base and 0 bases, there was a span of 9 bases. This CDR3 is 15 amino acids long.